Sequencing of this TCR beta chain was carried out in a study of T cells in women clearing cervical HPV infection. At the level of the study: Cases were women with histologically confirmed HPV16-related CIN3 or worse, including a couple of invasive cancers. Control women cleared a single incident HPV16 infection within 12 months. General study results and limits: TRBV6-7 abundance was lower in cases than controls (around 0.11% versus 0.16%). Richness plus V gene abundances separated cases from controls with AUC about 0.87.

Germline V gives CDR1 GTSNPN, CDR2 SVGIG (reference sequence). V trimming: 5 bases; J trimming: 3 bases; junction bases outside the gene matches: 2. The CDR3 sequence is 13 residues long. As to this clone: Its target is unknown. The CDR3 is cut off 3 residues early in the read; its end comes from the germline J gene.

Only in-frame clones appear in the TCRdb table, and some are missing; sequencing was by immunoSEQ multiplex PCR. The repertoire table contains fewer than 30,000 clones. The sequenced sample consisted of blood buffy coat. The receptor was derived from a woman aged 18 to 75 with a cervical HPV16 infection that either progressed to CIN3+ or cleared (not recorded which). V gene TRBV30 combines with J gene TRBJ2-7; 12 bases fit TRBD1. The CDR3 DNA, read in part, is TGTGCCTGGGGGACAGGGGGCGGCTACGAG. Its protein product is CAWGTGGGYE. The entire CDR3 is CAWGTGGGYEQYF.